This TCR beta chain was retrieved from a study of blood T cell repertoires in COVID-19 (dated by TCRdb to the early 2020s). Study-level background: Samples covering the acute and convalescent phases of COVID-19 were provided by collaborators in the United States, Italy and Spain. The material from the prospective study consisted of cDNA or gDNA derived from T cells, B-cell-depleted T cells, or PBMCs. The dataset comprised deeply sampled blood TCRbeta repertoires from subjects exposed to, actively infected with, or recovered from COVID-19. The repertoires were released in a freely available public database meant as a resource for research on the immune response to SARS-CoV-2. The samples were drawn from the first 160 participants of the ongoing ImmuneRACE study and from 1,254 subjects provided by 6 global collaborators. Sample metadata almost always included a de-identified subject ID, COVID-19 status, age in years and sex. Where available, HLA class I and class II types were obtained from metadata supplied by the sample provider rather than from assay-based typing. On the study overall, not on this receptor specifically: Clinical and demographic metadata were provided uncurated, with the amount varying by source and participant.

Participants in the prospective study were aged roughly 18 to 100 years, lived in under 30 United States geographic areas, and enrolled through a virtual design. In the prospective study, participants were assigned to cohorts based on the clinical history participants reported in a screening survey and a study questionnaire. Mobile phlebotomists in the prospective study collected whole blood, serum and a nasopharyngeal or oropharyngeal swab from every participant. Over an approximately 2-month period, participants in the prospective study had the option of providing additional blood draws and questionnaires. Blood samples from the prospective study were shipped frozen or at room temperature prior to DNA extraction. CDR1 and CDR2, per the germline V gene, are SGHVS and FQNEAQ. The trim is 5 bases for V and 4 bases for J, with a gap of 17 bases between the germline ends. The CDR3, cysteine through phenylalanine, is 15 amino acids long. The sequence is cut down to CDR3 DNA, 45 bases in frame from base 1.

TCRbeta CDR3 regions were amplified from genomic DNA by means of the immunoSEQ Assay, a bias-controlled multiplex PCR. Per the source publication's procedure: The number of nucleated cells in each sample was estimated by amplification of reference gene primers within the assay. To quantify the absolute abundance of each unique TCRbeta CDR3 rearrangement, sequence reads were collapsed and filtered. Productive Simpson clonality was computed per sample as the square root of Simpson's diversity index over productive rearrangements. In its TCRdb copy, this immuneACCESS table keeps in-frame sequences only and misses some clones. Where compared with another copy, unresolved V genes explain less than half of these, and the others have no known cause. V and J calls plus clone size are reproduced from that table; the DNA served to infer D and trimming. This sample has roughly 200,000 clones in its table, and roughly 87% of those were observed once. Approximately 2.3% of the sample lies in the top ten.

In the case of this clone: Its antigen is unknown. No qualities accompany the bases; no much larger clone lies one base away.

The receptor was derived from a woman aged 40 to 50 with acute COVID-19. The sequence links TRBV7-8 to TRBJ1-2, and the D gene may be TRBD1, 5 bases matching. The sample was PBMCs or T cells enriched from blood (not recorded which). The CDR3 here reads CASSLGAGPFYGYTF. Here is the DNA: TGTGCCAGCAGCCTTGGGGCAGGGCCCTTCTATGGCTACACCTTC.